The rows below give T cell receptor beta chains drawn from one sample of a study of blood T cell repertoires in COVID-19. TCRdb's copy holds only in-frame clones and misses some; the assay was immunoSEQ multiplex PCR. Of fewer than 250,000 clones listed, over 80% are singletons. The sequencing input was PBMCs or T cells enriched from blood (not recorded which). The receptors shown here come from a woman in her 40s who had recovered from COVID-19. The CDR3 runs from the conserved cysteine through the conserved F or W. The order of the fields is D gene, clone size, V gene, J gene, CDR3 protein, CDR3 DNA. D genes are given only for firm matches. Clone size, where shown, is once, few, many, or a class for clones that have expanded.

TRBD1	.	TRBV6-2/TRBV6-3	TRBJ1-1	CASSTRGAVNTEAFF	TGTGCCAGCAGTACCAGGGGGGCGGTGAACACTGAAGCTTTCTTT
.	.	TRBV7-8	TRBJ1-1	CASAPGQKNTEAFF	TGTGCCAGCGCCCCGGGACAAAAAAACACTGAAGCTTTCTTT
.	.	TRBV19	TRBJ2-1	CASSNGLGVHNEQFF	TGTGCCAGTAGTAATGGACTGGGCGTCCACAATGAGCAGTTCTTC
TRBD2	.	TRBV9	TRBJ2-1	CASSPRTSGRGGNEQFF	TGTGCCAGCAGCCCGCGGACTAGCGGGAGGGGAGGGAATGAGCAGTTCTTC
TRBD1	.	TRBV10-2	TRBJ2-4	CASRSRGINIQYF	TGCGCCAGCAGGAGCAGGGGGATAAACATTCAGTACTTC
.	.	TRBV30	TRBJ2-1	CAWSKGVPYNEQFF	TGTGCCTGGAGTAAGGGGGTCCCCTACAATGAGCAGTTCTTC
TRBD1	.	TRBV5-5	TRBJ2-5	CASSAWTGGAETQYF	TGTGCCAGCAGCGCCTGGACAGGGGGGGCAGAGACCCAGTACTTC
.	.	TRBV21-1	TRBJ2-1	CASSKGARLARTYNEQFF	TGTGCCAGCAGCAAAGGGGCAAGACTAGCGCGGACATACAATGAGCAGTTCTTC
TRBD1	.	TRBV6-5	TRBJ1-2	CASTSRDREYYGYTF	TGTGCCAGCACCTCCCGGGACAGGGAGTACTATGGCTACACCTTC
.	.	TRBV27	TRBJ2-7	CASRRTMAYEQYF	TGTGCCAGCAGACGGACTATGGCTTACGAGCAGTACTTC
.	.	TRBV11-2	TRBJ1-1	CASSLRGQNTEAFF	TGTGCCAGCAGCCTTAGAGGACAGAACACTGAAGCTTTCTTT
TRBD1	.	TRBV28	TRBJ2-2	CASSFTGGTGELFF	TGTGCCAGCAGTTTTACAGGGGGGACCGGGGAGCTGTTTTTT
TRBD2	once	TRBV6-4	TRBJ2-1	CASSVLAGGEQFF	TGTGCCAGCAGTGTTTTAGCGGGAGGTGAGCAGTTCTTC
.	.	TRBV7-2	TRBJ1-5	CASSLVGASQPQHF	TGTGCCAGCAGCTTAGTGGGGGCAAGTCAGCCCCAGCATTTT
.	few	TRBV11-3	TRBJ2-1	CASSLGGSVREQFF	TGTGCCAGCAGCTTAGGTGGTAGCGTCCGTGAGCAGTTCTTC
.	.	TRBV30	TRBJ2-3	CAWRSSTDTQYF	TGTGCCTGGAGATCCTCGACAGATACGCAGTATTTT